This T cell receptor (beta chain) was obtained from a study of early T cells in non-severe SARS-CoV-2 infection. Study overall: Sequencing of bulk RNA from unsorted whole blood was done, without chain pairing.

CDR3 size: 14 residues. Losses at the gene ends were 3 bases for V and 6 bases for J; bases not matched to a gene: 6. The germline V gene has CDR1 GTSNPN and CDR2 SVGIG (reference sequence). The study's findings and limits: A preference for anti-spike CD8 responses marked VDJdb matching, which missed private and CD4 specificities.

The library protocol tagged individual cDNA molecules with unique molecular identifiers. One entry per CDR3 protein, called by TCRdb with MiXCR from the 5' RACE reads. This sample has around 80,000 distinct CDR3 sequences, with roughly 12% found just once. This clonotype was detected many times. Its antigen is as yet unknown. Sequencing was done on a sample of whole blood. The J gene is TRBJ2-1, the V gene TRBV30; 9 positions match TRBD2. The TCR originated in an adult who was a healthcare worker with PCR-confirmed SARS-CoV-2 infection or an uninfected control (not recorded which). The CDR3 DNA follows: TGTGCCTGGAGGTTAGCGGGAGTGGGCAATGAGCAGTTCTTC. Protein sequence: CAWRLAGVGNEQFF.